Listed here are 23 T cell receptor beta chains from one sample, sequenced in a study of blood T cell repertoires in COVID-19. Here immunoSEQ multiplex PCR was the method, and the copy in TCRdb shows in-frame clones only, minus some. The table records roughly 300,000 clones, around 87% of them present only once. Sequencing was done on a sample of PBMCs or T cells enriched from blood (not recorded which). The source is a woman aged 30 to 39 who had recovered from COVID-19.

This clone has a single count. This rearrangement joins TRBV19 to TRBJ1-6; possibly TRBD1 for D (5 bases). CDR3 length equals 12 residues. V lost 8 bases and J 10 bases, leaving 12 bases between the germline ends. Germline V lookup: CDR1 LNHDA, CDR2 SQIVND (reference sequence). DNA of the CDR3: TGTGCCAGTGGGGGGAAGAACTCACCCCTCCACTTT. It specifies CASGGKNSPLHF.

This chain uses TRBV6-2 or TRBV6-3 with TRBJ1-2; the match to TRBD1 covers 7 bases. CDR1 MNHEY and CDR2 SVGEGT come from the germline V gene. This CDR3 region has 13 residues. V dropped 4 bases and J dropped 8; count of bases not matched to a gene: 7. This chain's CDR3 is CASSSTTGTGYTF. In nucleotides, the CDR3 is TGTGCCAGCAGTTCTACGACAGGGACCGGCTACACCTTC.

The J gene is TRBJ1-1, the V gene TRBV19; a weak D match, TRBD1 (5 bases). This CDR3 contains 14 residues. V lost 5 bases to trimming and J lost 5 bases, with 15 bases between them. CDR1 is LNHDA and CDR2 is SQIVND in the germline V gene (reference sequence). The CDR3 sequence is CASSVVNQGTEAFF. The CDR3 coding sequence is TGTGCCAGTAGTGTGGTGAATCAGGGAACTGAAGCTTTCTTT.

Here the CDR3 DNA reads TGTGCCAGCAGCCGGACTAGTTTAGAGACCCAGTACTTC. It yields the protein CASSRTSLETQYF. The chain carries TRBV7-9 and TRBJ2-5, with TRBD2 identical over 7 bases. The CDR3 is 13 residues long. V trimming: 5 bases; J trimming: 4 bases; junction bases outside the gene matches: 4. Germline V CDR1 and CDR2: SEHNR, FQNEAQ (reference sequence).

This chain joins TRBV5-1 and TRBJ2-7, with 10 bases identical to TRBD1. The V segment lost 4 bases and the J segment 3 bases; nucleotides outside the gene matches: 4. Germline V gene lookup returns CDR1 SGHRS and CDR2 YFSETQ. This CDR3 has 14 residues. DNA for the CDR3: TGCGCCAGCAGCCCGGACAGGGGGGACTACGAGCAGTACTTC. Translation gives CASSPDRGDYEQYF.

The V call is TRBV19, the J call TRBJ1-4; TRBD1 matches at 8 bases. V lost 5 bases and J lost 8; bases outside the gene matches: 10. This CDR3 is built from 15 residues. Germline V gene lookup returns CDR1 LNHDA and CDR2 SQIVND (reference sequence). CDR3: CASSPLRTGTEKLFF. The CDR3 DNA follows: TGTGCCAGTAGTCCTCTCAGGACAGGGACGGAAAAACTGTTTTTT.

As regards this clone: This same CDR3 is encoded by further DNA sequences in the sample. The rearrangement uses TRBV12-3 or TRBV12-4 and TRBJ1-1; D unresolved. V dropped 5 bases and J dropped 1 base, with 8 bases sitting between them. The CDR3 spans 13 residues. The CDR3 nucleotides read TGTGCCAGCAGTCTAGGCGGGAACACTGAAGCTTTCTTT. The encoded protein is CASSLGGNTEAFF.

The V gene is TRBV30, the J gene TRBJ1-5; D might be TRBD1 (6 bases). This CDR3 has 14 amino acids. CDR1 GTSNPN and CDR2 SVGIG come from the germline V gene (reference sequence). V dropped 4 bases and J dropped 3 bases, with 13 bases sitting between them. CDR3: CAWTGHGLNQPQHF. The CDR3 DNA reads as TGTGCCTGGACGGGACACGGACTCAATCAGCCCCAGCATTTT.

The chain couples TRBV13 to TRBJ1-6, with D perhaps TRBD1 (6 bases). The CDR3 sequence is 16 residues long. V gave up 5 bases and J gave up 0 bases, with 11 bases separating them. Germline V CDR1 and CDR2: PRHDT, FYEKMQ (reference sequence). The CDR3 sequence is CASSDGQSSYNSPLHF. CDR3 nucleotides: TGTGCCAGCAGCGATGGACAGAGCTCCTATAATTCACCCCTCCACTTT.

The V call is TRBV4-1, the J call TRBJ2-1; TRBD1 matches 9 bases. The CDR3 extends over 15 amino acids. The V segment lost 1 base and the J segment 10 bases; nucleotides outside the gene matches: 8. CDR1 is MGHRA, CDR2 YSYEKL, per germline. The CDR3, as DNA: TGCGCCAGCAGCCAAGCCGGGACAGGGAGGAGGGAGCAGTTCTTC. Translation: CASSQAGTGRREQFF.

The gene calls are TRBV19 and TRBJ1-6, with D tentatively TRBD1 (5 bases). V lost 2 bases and J lost 14, with 13 bases in between. The CDR3 runs to 13 residues. Looked up from germline, CDR1 is LNHDA and CDR2 is SQIVND (reference sequence). The CDR3 bases are TGTGCCAGTAGTATAAACGGCAGGGAATCCCTCCACTTT. Its protein product is CASSINGRESLHF.

The genes are TRBV28 and TRBJ2-5, with a weak D call TRBD2 (7 bases). Trimming removed 6 bases at V and 1 base at J, with 18 bases between. The CDR3 is made up of 16 amino acids. Looked up from germline, CDR1 is MDHEN and CDR2 is SYDVKM. Here the CDR3 reads CASREEGGILQETQYF. For the CDR3, the DNA is TGTGCCAGCAGGGAGGAGGGGGGGATACTCCAAGAGACCCAGTACTTC.

This sequence joins TRBV27 and TRBJ2-7, with TRBD1 matching 9 bases. Germline V gene sequence: CDR1 MNHEY, CDR2 SMNVEV (reference sequence). With V trimmed by 5 bases and J by 2 bases, 7 bases remained unmatched. This CDR3 comprises 15 residues. CDR3 DNA: TGTGCCAGCAGTGCGCGGGACAGGGTCCCCTACGAGCAGTACTTC. Its translation is CASSARDRVPYEQYF.

The V call is TRBV2, the J call TRBJ1-3; D is unresolved. CDR3 length: 17 residues. V dropped 6 bases and J dropped 0 bases, with 18 bases sitting between them. The germline V gene encodes CDR1 SNHLY and CDR2 FYNNEI. The CDR3 DNA sequence: TGTGCCAGCAGCTTCCGGGGTCCCACTCTCTCTGGAAACACCATATATTTT. This encodes CASSFRGPTLSGNTIYF. Combining the CDR3 with reference TRBV2 and TRBJ1-3 gives the whole variable domain EPEVTQTPSHQVTQMGQEVILRCVPISNHLYFYWYRQILGQKVEFLVSFYNNEISEKSEIFDDQFSVERPDGSNFTLKIRSTKLEDSAMYFCASSFRGPTLSGNTIYFGEGSWLTVV.

The chain has TRBV10-3 and TRBJ2-1; weak D call: TRBD2 (6 bases). The ends were cut back, 2 bases at V and 10 bases at J, with 12 bases in the middle. Germline CDR1 ENHRY, CDR2 SYGVKD. This CDR3 region has 13 residues. Here the CDR3 DNA reads TGTGCCATCAGTGAGGGGAGCGGGTGGGAGCAGTTCTTC. Translated, it gives CAISEGSGWEQFF.

This clone was picked up one time. This rearrangement joins TRBV19 to TRBJ1-1; D is perhaps TRBD1 (6 bases). Germline V gene sequence: CDR1 LNHDA, CDR2 SQIVND (reference sequence). The CDR3 runs to 13 residues. V lost 3 bases and J 7 bases, leaving 12 bases between the germline ends. The CDR3 reads CASSMYREGEAFF. CDR3 DNA sequence: TGTGCCAGTAGTATGTACAGGGAAGGTGAAGCTTTCTTT.

V gene TRBV9 combines with J gene TRBJ2-1, with D perhaps matching TRBD2 (5 bases). Trimming cost V 5 bases and J 3 bases, with 15 bases left between them. CDR1 SGDLS and CDR2 YYNGEE come from the germline V gene. The CDR3 is made up of 15 amino acids. In DNA, the CDR3 is TGTGCCAGCAGTCTGGAGACGGGATTCTACAATGAGCAGTTCTTC. It is translated as CASSLETGFYNEQFF.

The V and J genes are TRBV10-3 and TRBJ1-2, with D uncertain. This CDR3 has 13 amino acids. Germline V gives CDR1 ENHRY, CDR2 SYGVKD. V was cut by 6 bases and J by 7 bases, with 15 bases left in between. The CDR3 sequence is CAIRDYSSGGYTF. The CDR3 DNA reads TGTGCCATCAGGGACTACAGTTCGGGTGGCTACACCTTC.

To note about this clone: This clone may be a read error of a much larger clone one base away. The chain employs TRBV11-3 and TRBJ1-1, with TRBD1 identical over 9 bases. V lost 2 bases and J lost 1; bases outside the gene matches: 2. Germline loops: CDR1 SGHNT, CDR2 YENEEA. The CDR3 spans 15 residues. CDR3: CASSLTGQGNTEAFF. For the CDR3, the DNA is TGTGCCAGCAGCTTAACGGGACAGGGGAACACTGAAGCTTTCTTT.

The CDR3 spells CASSYSGLRGTYEQYF. CDR3 nucleotide sequence: TGTGCCAGCAGTTACTCGGGACTTCGAGGCACCTACGAGCAGTACTTC. The rearrangement uses TRBV6-5 and TRBJ2-7; TRBD2 might be the D (6 bases). Looked up from germline, CDR1 is MNHEY and CDR2 is SVGAGI. Trimming pared 0 bases from V and 2 bases from J, leaving 14 bases between. CDR3 length: 16 amino acids.

A few counts support this clone. The gene calls are TRBV2 and TRBJ2-7, with 7 nucleotides matching TRBD1. Trimming removed 2 bases from V and 3 bases from J; junction bases left unmatched: 4. Per germline, CDR1 SNHLY and CDR2 FYNNEI. The CDR3 covers 14 residues. The CDR3 reads CASSEQGVLYEQYF. CDR3 sequence (DNA): TGTGCCAGCAGTGAACAGGGGGTCCTCTACGAGCAGTACTTC.

The genes are TRBV18 and TRBJ2-5, with 9 bases aligning to TRBD2. The germline gives CDR1 KGHSH, CDR2 LQKENI. J lost 11 bases, V lost 0 bases, and 10 bases had no gene match. This CDR3 has 15 amino acids. The CDR3 sequence is CASSPPLGGLAGQYF. As DNA, the CDR3 is TGTGCCAGCTCACCACCTCTCGGCGGCCTAGCGGGACAGTACTTC. The full variable domain, in which reference TRBV18 and TRBJ2-5 provide the parts outside the CDR3, is NAGVMQNPRHLVRRRGQEARLRCSPMKGHSHVYWYRQLPEEGLKFMVYLQKENIIDESGMPKERFSAEFPKEGPSILRIQQVVRGDSAAYFCASSPPLGGLAGQYFGPGTRLLVL.

This clone was counted a few times. The chain combines TRBV5-6 with TRBJ2-1; a weak D match, TRBD1 (6 bases). This CDR3 comprises 12 residues. Trimming removed 4 bases at V and 7 bases at J, with 9 bases between. Germline loops: CDR1 SGHDT, CDR2 YYEEEE. CDR3 sequence reads: CASSIQGNEQFF. The CDR3 DNA sequence: TGTGCCAGCAGCATACAGGGAAATGAGCAGTTCTTC.